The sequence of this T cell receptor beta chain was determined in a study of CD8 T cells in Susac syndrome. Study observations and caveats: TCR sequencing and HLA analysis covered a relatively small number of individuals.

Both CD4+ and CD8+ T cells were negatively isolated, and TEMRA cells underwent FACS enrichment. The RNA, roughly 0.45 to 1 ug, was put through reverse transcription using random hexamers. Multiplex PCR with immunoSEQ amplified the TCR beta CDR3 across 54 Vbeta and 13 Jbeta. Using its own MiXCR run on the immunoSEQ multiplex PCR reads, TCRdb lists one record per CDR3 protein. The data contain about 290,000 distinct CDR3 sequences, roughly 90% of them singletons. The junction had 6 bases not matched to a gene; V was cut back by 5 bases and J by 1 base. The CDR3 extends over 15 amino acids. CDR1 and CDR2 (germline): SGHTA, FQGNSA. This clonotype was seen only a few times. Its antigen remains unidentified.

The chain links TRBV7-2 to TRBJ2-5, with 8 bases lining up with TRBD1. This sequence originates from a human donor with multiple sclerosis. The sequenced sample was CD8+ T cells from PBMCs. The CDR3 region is CASSLLTGVQETQYF. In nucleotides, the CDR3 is TGTGCCAGCAGCCTATTGACAGGGGTCCAAGAGACCCAGTACTTC.